This T cell receptor beta chain is drawn from a study of T cells after yellow fever vaccination. Overall study results and limits: There was a small share of clonotypes that showed up in both the CD4 and CD8 compartments.

This clonotype was detected a few times. What it recognizes is unknown. This CDR3 contains 14 residues. Trimming removed 1 base from V and 7 bases from J, with 11 bases in between. Per the germline V gene, CDR1 is SGHRS and CDR2 is YFSETQ. MiXCR was run by TCRdb on the 5' RACE reads, yielding one entry per CDR3 protein. The sample holds some 220,000 distinct CDR3 sequences, around 3.1% seen once. The sequence was obtained from a man aged 18 to 29 who received the YFV17D yellow fever vaccine. This chain links TRBV5-1 with TRBJ1-4, with D unclear. The material was CD4+ T cells sorted from PBMCs, obtained 10 days after the yellow fever booster vaccination. The CDR3 here is CASSLSHSGEKLFF. CDR3 nucleotide sequence: TGCGCCAGCAGCTTGTCCCACTCGGGTGAAAAACTGTTTTTT.